The 10 T cell receptor beta chains listed next were all sequenced from one sample in a study of control samples from healthy donors and cancer patients. Measured with immunoSEQ multiplex PCR; TCRdb has only the in-frame clones, and not every one. Among about 130,000 clones listed, roughly 92% were seen once. The sequencing sample was made of blood. The receptor source for this set is a young man in good health.

This chain links TRBV5-1 with TRBJ2-5; TRBD2 matches 7 bases. The CDR3 runs 16 residues. J lost 1 base, V lost 10 bases, and 16 bases had no gene match. Germline V gene sequence: CDR1 SGHRS, CDR2 YFSETQ. The CDR3 loop is CASINGAGHFQETQYF. CDR3 nucleotides: TGCGCCTCCATAAACGGAGCGGGGCACTTCCAAGAGACCCAGTACTTC.

J is TRBJ2-7 and V is TRBV2, with D tentatively TRBD2 (7 bases). The CDR3 contains 15 residues. Trimming cost V 3 bases and J 5 bases, with 17 bases left between them. Germline-derived CDR1 and CDR2 are SNHLY and FYNNEI. The CDR3 here is CASSEVRGGLNEQYF. The CDR3 DNA reads TGTGCCAGCAGTGAGGTGAGGGGGGGCCTCAACGAGCAGTACTTC.

This clone appeared once. The gene calls are TRBV27 and TRBJ1-2; possible D gene TRBD1, 5 bases. V gave up 3 bases and J gave up 10 bases, with 15 bases separating them. Germline CDR1 and CDR2: MNHEY and SMNVEV (reference sequence). CDR3 length: 13 residues. CDR3 sequence (DNA): TGTGCCAGCAGTTTCGGGACGGAAATGAACTACACCTTC. Translating gives CASSFGTEMNYTF.

The chain carries TRBV9 and TRBJ2-3, with TRBD2 matching 9 bases. This CDR3 has 17 amino acids. Germline V gives CDR1 SGDLS, CDR2 YYNGEE. The V segment lost 4 bases and the J segment 2 bases; nucleotides outside the gene matches: 11. This chain's CDR3 is CASSPSLAGALTDTQYF. The CDR3 DNA is TGTGCCAGCAGCCCTAGCTTAGCGGGGGCACTCACAGATACGCAGTATTTT.

The J gene is TRBJ1-1, the V gene TRBV6-5; D not certain. The germline gives CDR1 MNHEY, CDR2 SVGAGI. There are 12 residues in the CDR3. V was clipped by 5 bases and J by 0 bases, with 4 bases between them. The DNA of the CDR3 is TGTGCCAGCAGTAACATGAACACTGAAGCTTTCTTT. Translation: CASSNMNTEAFF.

The CDR3 region has the DNA TGTGCCAGCAGTTTAGACAGAGCTAATGAAAAACTGTTTTTT. It encodes CASSLDRANEKLFF. This sequence joins TRBV28 and TRBJ1-4; TRBD1 might be the D (5 bases). The length of the CDR3 is 14 residues. Germline V gives CDR1 MDHEN, CDR2 SYDVKM. V was cut by 2 bases and J by 3 bases, with 7 bases left in between. Looking up the rest from reference TRBV28 and TRBJ1-4 gives the full variable domain: DVKVTQSSRYLVKRTGEKVFLECVQDMDHENMFWYRQDPGLGLRLIYFSYDVKMKEKGDIPEGYSVSREKKERFSLILESASTNQTSMYLCASSLDRANEKLFFGSGTQLSVL.

V usage is TRBV29-1 and J usage is TRBJ2-3, with 9 bases aligning to TRBD2. The CDR3 is 14 amino acids. V was pared by 4 bases and J by 6 bases, with 8 bases of the junction left unmatched. CDR1 and CDR2 from the germline V gene are SQVTM and ANQGSEA. This CDR3 is CSVGPSGVVDTQYF. CDR3 sequence (DNA): TGCAGCGTTGGTCCTAGCGGGGTTGTGGATACGCAGTATTTT.

The chain links TRBV5-4 to TRBJ2-5; D possibly corresponds to TRBD2 (6 bases). The CDR3 runs to 14 residues. Germline CDR1 is SGHNT and CDR2 is YYREEE (reference sequence). V lost 5 bases, J lost 2 bases, and 13 bases lay in between. Here the CDR3 reads CASSQRAFQETQYF. The DNA for the CDR3 is TGTGCCAGCAGTCAGCGGGCATTTCAAGAGACCCAGTACTTC. The variable domain in full, completed from reference TRBV5-4 and TRBJ2-5, reads ETGVTQSPTHLIKTRGQQVTLRCSSQSGHNTVSWYQQALGQGPQFIFQYYREEENGRGNFPPRFSGLQFPNYSSELNVNALELDDSALYLCASSQRAFQETQYFGPGTRLLVL.

Points on this clone: This sample also contains other DNA sequences that code for the same CDR3. The rearrangement uses TRBV7-9 and TRBJ1-5; D is undetermined. The CDR3 has 13 residues. Germline V CDR1 and CDR2: SEHNR, FQNEAQ (reference sequence). V was pared by 1 base and J by 6 bases, with 7 bases between. For the CDR3, the DNA is TGTGCCAGCAGCTTAGGGGGTAGTCAGCCCCAGCATTTT. It is translated as CASSLGGSQPQHF.

This chain connects TRBV6-1 to TRBJ2-2, with a possible D match to TRBD1 (6 bases). Germline CDR1 and CDR2: MNHNS and SASEGT. The CDR3 consists of 14 residues. With 2 bases removed from V and 4 bases from J, the gap between germline ends came to 8 bases. The CDR3 DNA reads TGTGCCAGCAGTGAACAACAGGGCACCGGGGAGCTGTTTTTT. Amino acids: CASSEQQGTGELFF.